The rows below give T cell receptor beta chains drawn from one sample of a study of blood T cell repertoires in COVID-19. Libraries were prepared by immunoSEQ multiplex PCR; TCRdb keeps only in-frame clonotypes and omits some of them. The sample lists around 120,000 clones, 90% occurring once. Sequenced input: peripheral blood. Every receptor here comes from a woman in her sixties with COVID-19, enrolled during active disease. CDR3s include the opening cysteine and the closing phenylalanine or tryptophan. The D gene is left open where the match is weak. Expanded clones get a size class; other rows say once, few or many, or leave the size out.

J gene | clone size | D gene | V gene | CDR3 protein | CDR3 DNA
TRBJ2-6 | once | NA | TRBV7-3 | CASSPTPVSGANVLTF | TGTGCCAGCAGCCCCACCCCGGTCTCTGGGGCCAACGTCCTGACTTTC
TRBJ1-1 | NA | NA | TRBV5-1 | CASSDGRDTGEAFF | TGCGCCAGCAGCGACGGCCGGGACACTGGTGAAGCTTTCTTT
TRBJ2-1 | NA | NA | TRBV28 | CASRKSGGAGEQFF | TGTGCCAGCAGAAAAAGCGGAGGGGCGGGTGAGCAGTTCTTC
TRBJ1-3 | NA | NA | TRBV15 | CATSRDGSSGNTIYF | TGTGCCACCAGCAGAGACGGGAGCTCTGGAAACACCATATATTTT
TRBJ2-2 | few | TRBD2 | TRBV3-1/TRBV3-2 | CASSQEASGVKTGELFF | TGTGCCAGCAGCCAGGAAGCTAGCGGGGTAAAGACCGGGGAGCTGTTTTTT
TRBJ1-1 | NA | TRBD1 | TRBV18 | CASSPRTGGKLTEAFF | TGTGCCAGCTCACCCCGGACAGGGGGTAAATTGACTGAAGCTTTCTTT
TRBJ1-4 | NA | NA | TRBV5-8 | CASSFNYATNEKLFF | TGTGCCAGCAGCTTCAACTATGCAACTAATGAAAAACTGTTTTTT
TRBJ1-1 | NA | NA | TRBV11-1 | CASSLDPVTEAFF | TGTGCCAGCAGCTTAGACCCAGTCACTGAAGCTTTCTTT
TRBJ2-2 | NA | NA | TRBV5-1 | CASSFEVNTGELFF | TGCGCCAGCAGCTTTGAGGTGAACACCGGGGAGCTGTTTTTT
TRBJ1-1 | NA | NA | TRBV23-1 | CAPVPNTEAFF | TGCGCCCCGGTCCCGAACACTGAAGCTTTCTTT
TRBJ2-5 | NA | TRBD2 | TRBV7-2 | CASSLGTTKETQYF | TGTGCCAGCAGCTTGGGGACTACTAAAGAGACCCAGTACTTC
TRBJ2-6 | NA | TRBD2 | TRBV19 | CASSPLAGGPSGANVLTF | TGTGCCAGTAGCCCTCTAGCGGGGGGCCCCTCTGGGGCCAACGTCCTGACTTTC
TRBJ1-1 | NA | NA | TRBV25-1 | CASSGAGRGTEAFF | TGTGCCAGCAGTGGAGCAGGGAGGGGTACTGAAGCTTTCTTT
TRBJ1-1 | once | NA | TRBV3-1/TRBV3-2 | CASSQSGGTEAFF | TGTGCCAGCAGCCAATCGGGGGGCACTGAAGCTTTCTTT
TRBJ2-5 | NA | TRBD2 | TRBV15 | CATSRDSLAGVGRETQYF | TGTGCCACCAGCAGAGATTCACTAGCGGGGGTCGGTCGAGAGACCCAGTACTTC
TRBJ2-5 | NA | TRBD2 | TRBV6-2/TRBV6-3 | CASSPSLSGVRTAQYF | TGTGCCAGCAGCCCGAGCCTTAGCGGGGTACGAACAGCCCAGTACTTC
TRBJ1-1 | few | TRBD1 | TRBV6-5 | CASSPQGFNTEAFF | TGTGCCAGCAGTCCACAGGGGTTCAACACTGAAGCTTTCTTT
TRBJ2-7 | once | NA | TRBV7-9 | CASSLVWGQEQYF | TGTGCCAGCAGCTTAGTATGGGGGCAGGAGCAGTACTTC
TRBJ2-7 | NA | TRBD1 | TRBV7-2 | CASSLVSGQGTEQYF | TGTGCCAGCAGCTTAGTGTCGGGACAGGGTACCGAGCAGTACTTC
TRBJ2-2 | NA | TRBD1 | TRBV2 | CASRQGIGELFF | TGTGCCAGCAGACAGGGGATCGGGGAGCTGTTTTTT
TRBJ1-5 | few | TRBD1 | TRBV6-2/TRBV6-3 | CASSDLQGAGNQPQHF | TGTGCCAGCAGTGATCTACAGGGGGCAGGCAATCAGCCCCAGCATTTT
TRBJ2-2 | NA | TRBD1 | TRBV5-1 | CASSPGQGLSTGELFF | TGCGCCAGCAGCCCCGGACAGGGATTGAGCACCGGGGAGCTGTTTTTT
TRBJ2-3 | NA | NA | TRBV7-2 | CAISEGAGDTQYF | TGTGCCATCTCCGAGGGGGCGGGGGATACGCAGTATTTT
TRBJ1-6 | NA | TRBD1 | TRBV4-1 | CASSQGDRDSSPLHF | TGCGCCAGCAGCCAAGGGGACAGGGATTCTTCACCCCTCCACTTT
TRBJ2-3 | once | TRBD2 | TRBV5-4 | CASSWTSGGSDTQYF | TGTGCCAGCAGCTGGACTAGCGGGGGGTCAGATACGCAGTATTTT
TRBJ2-1 | once | NA | TRBV5-1 | CASSFDRHPYTGNEQFF | TGCGCCAGCAGCTTTGACCGACACCCCTATACTGGCAATGAGCAGTTCTTC
TRBJ1-5 | NA | NA | TRBV6-5 | CASSRRALSNQPQHF | TGTGCCAGCAGCCGAAGAGCCCTGAGCAATCAGCCCCAGCATTTT
TRBJ2-2 | few | TRBD1 | TRBV19 | CASSRTGFTGELFF | TGTGCCAGTAGTAGGACAGGGTTCACCGGGGAGCTGTTTTTT